Following are 32 T cell receptor beta chains from one sample sequenced in a study of CD8+CD57+ T cells in acquired aplastic anemia (dated by TCRdb to the late 2010s). Sequencing relied on an Illumina HiSeq 2000. Genomic DNA was used as template for profiling of TCR beta VDJ combinations and CDR3 sequences. TCRdb reprocessed the public reads (quality trimming at Q25 with fastp, clone calling with MiXCR) and kept in-frame beta chains. Rows merge per CDR3 protein into single entries with the most common DNA and genes. For this sample there are some 42,000 distinct CDR3 sequences; 68% appear just once. The ten largest make up under 25% of the sample. Sequencing used sorted CD4+, CD8+, or CD8+CD57+ T cells (not recorded which) from PBMCs. The receptors were gathered from a human donor in good health, serving as a control.

The rearrangement links TRBV11-2 to TRBJ1-2; D is unclear. Germline V lookup: CDR1 SGHAT, CDR2 FQNNGV. Trimming left V 4 bases short and J 8 bases short, with 11 bases between. The CDR3 is 12 amino acids. CDR3 in DNA: TGTGCCAGCAGCTCCACCGCGGGAGGCTACACCTTC. Protein product: CASSSTAGGYTF.

The chain has TRBV10-2 and TRBJ2-2; maybe TRBD1 (6 bases). This CDR3 comprises 12 residues. V lost 6 bases, J lost 5 bases, and 7 bases lay in between. The germline V gene encodes CDR1 WSHSY and CDR2 SAAADI. CDR3 protein: CASSDRTGELFF. The CDR3 DNA sequence: TGCGCCAGCAGCGACAGGACCGGGGAGCTGTTTTTT.

This sequence joins TRBV6-1 and TRBJ1-2, with D possibly matching TRBD1 (5 bases). The length of the CDR3 is 14 residues. CDR1 is MNHNS and CDR2 is SASEGT in the germline V gene. The ends were cut back, 4 bases at V and 7 bases at J, with 16 bases in the middle. As DNA, the CDR3 is TGTGCCAGCAGTGTGTTACAGGAGGCCGGTGGCTACACCTTC. As protein: CASSVLQEAGGYTF.

The table lists this clonotype with many counts. V is TRBV4-1 and J is TRBJ2-1, with D perhaps TRBD1 (6 bases). Germline CDR1 reads MGHRA; CDR2 reads YSYEKL. The CDR3 spans 15 residues. V was shortened by 4 bases and J by 7 bases, with 17 bases between the two germline ends. As DNA, the CDR3 is TGCGCCAGCAGCCGCGCGGCAGGGGCATGGAATGAGCAGTTCTTC. It is translated as CASSRAAGAWNEQFF.

This clonotype was recorded a few times. The chain has TRBV28 and TRBJ2-2; D not resolved. The CDR3 is made up of 16 amino acids. Germline values: CDR1 MDHEN, CDR2 SYDVKM. V lost 3 bases and J lost 2, with 13 bases in between. In DNA, the CDR3 is TGTGCCAGCAGTTTTGGAGCCAGACTCAACACCGGGGAGCTGTTTTTT. This translates into CASSFGARLNTGELFF.

This clonotype has just one count. V gene TRBV29-1 combines with J gene TRBJ1-1; D is perhaps TRBD1 (5 bases). Germline CDR1 and CDR2: SQVTM and ANQGSEA. The CDR3 covers 12 residues. The V and J ends lost 2 bases and 4 bases respectively, with 8 bases between them. The chain's CDR3 is CSVEQGTTEAFF. Here the CDR3 DNA reads TGCAGCGTTGAACAGGGAACCACTGAAGCTTTCTTT. The full variable domain, in which reference TRBV29-1 and TRBJ1-1 provide the parts outside the CDR3, is SAVISQKPSRDICQRGTSLTIQCQVDSQVTMMFWYRQQPGQSLTLIATANQGSEATYESGFVIDKFPISRPNLTFSTLTVSNMSPEDSSIYLCSVEQGTTEAFFGQGTRLTVV.

In regard to this clonotype: As the CDR3 is not closed by the conserved phenylalanine or tryptophan, this likely results from a read error. The CDR3 DNA follows: TGTGCCAGCAGAGACAATGAGCAGTTCCTC. This encodes CASRDNEQFL. The chain couples TRBV6-6 to TRBJ2-1; no definite D call. The germline V gene encodes CDR1 MNHNY and CDR2 SVGAGI (reference sequence). The CDR3 consists of 10 residues. V lost 6 bases and J lost 5, with 2 bases in between.

The chain uses TRBV14 and TRBJ2-1; D is perhaps TRBD2 (5 bases). Trimming cost V 10 bases and J 4 bases, with 11 bases left between them. The length of the CDR3 is 12 residues. Germline CDR1 SGHDN, CDR2 FVKESK. CDR3 loop: CATSRGYNEQFF. CDR3 in DNA: TGTGCCACCTCCCGGGGATACAATGAGCAGTTCTTC.

Judged by abundance, this clonotype is medium-sized. A junction boundary mismatches the germline segment, possibly from a read error. V and J are TRBV7-7 and TRBJ2-7; D is undetermined. CDR1 SSHAT and CDR2 FNYEAQ come from the germline V gene (reference sequence). This CDR3 comprises 14 residues. The CDR3 spells CASSPSVSAYEQYF. CDR3 sequence (DNA): TGTGCTAGCAGCCCGAGTGTTTCGGCCTACGAGCAGTACTTC.

Ten or more counts support this clonotype. This chain connects TRBV4-3 to TRBJ2-7, with a weak D call TRBD2 (6 bases). V was clipped by 0 bases and J by 0 bases, with 15 bases between them. The CDR3 has 17 residues. Germline V gene data show CDR1 as LGHNA and CDR2 as YSLEER. CDR3 in DNA: TGCGCCAGCAGCCAAGATAGGGGCGGGGACCTCTCCTACGAGCAGTACTTC. Its protein product is CASSQDRGGDLSYEQYF.

The rearrangement links TRBV20-1 to TRBJ2-3, with 13 nucleotides matching TRBD2. The trim removed 0 bases at V and 4 bases at J, leaving 7 bases unmatched. The germline CDR1 and CDR2 sequences are DFQATT and SNEGSKA (reference sequence). The CDR3 consists of 17 residues. The CDR3 nucleotides are TGCAGTGCTAGAGATCTCGGGACTAGCGGGGACTCAGATACGCAGTATTTT. It codes for CSARDLGTSGDSDTQYF.

This clonotype was detected only a few times. This rearrangement joins TRBV15 to TRBJ2-1; D might be TRBD1 (6 bases). There are 14 residues in the CDR3. V lost 1 base, J lost 8 bases, and 12 bases lay in between. The V gene's germline CDR1 is LNHNV and CDR2 YYDKDF (reference sequence). The CDR3 spells CATSRGTGIDEQFF. The DNA of the CDR3 is TGTGCCACCAGCAGAGGAACAGGGATCGATGAGCAGTTCTTC.

The chain uses TRBV7-3 and TRBJ1-1; TRBD1 matches at 10 bases. Per the germline V gene, CDR1 is SGHTA and CDR2 is FQGTGA. V was clipped by 1 base and J by 3 bases; unmatched bases: 2. This CDR3 is built from 15 residues. The CDR3 region is CASSLKDRGDTEAFF. In nucleotides, the CDR3 is TGTGCCAGCAGCTTAAAGGACAGGGGGGACACTGAAGCTTTCTTT.

This chain uses TRBV10-3 with TRBJ2-5; 7 nucleotides match TRBD1. The CDR3 is 14 residues long. With 6 bases clipped from V and 0 bases from J, the junction kept 4 bases outside the gene matches. The germline V gene encodes CDR1 ENHRY and CDR2 SYGVKD. Here the CDR3 reads CAISEGQHQETQYF. CDR3 bases: TGTGCCATCAGCGAGGGACAGCACCAAGAGACCCAGTACTTC.

This clonotype was detected once. The chain employs TRBV2 and TRBJ2-5; 7 bases agree with TRBD1. This CDR3 contains 13 residues. The ends lost 3 bases at V and 4 bases at J; junction bases unmatched: 2. The germline V gene encodes CDR1 SNHLY and CDR2 FYNNEI. Here the CDR3 reads CASSDGTVETQYF. The CDR3 DNA is TGTGCCAGCAGTGACGGGACAGTAGAGACCCAGTACTTC.

The chain carries TRBV20-1 and TRBJ2-5; 12 bases line up with TRBD2. Germline CDR1 and CDR2: DFQATT and SNEGSKA (reference sequence). Germline trimming cut 2 bases from V and 5 bases from J; bases unmatched to any gene: 9. The CDR3 runs to 16 residues. The CDR3 DNA is TGCAGTGCTAGATCCGCGCCTAGCGGGGGGGATGAGACCCAGTACTTC. This translates into CSARSAPSGGDETQYF.

This chain connects TRBV7-3 to TRBJ2-7; D is possibly TRBD1 or TRBD2 (7 bases each). Germline V CDR1 and CDR2: SGHTA, FQGTGA. The CDR3 covers 12 residues. The V and J ends lost 5 bases and 5 bases respectively, with 10 bases between them. The DNA for the CDR3 is TGTGCCAGCAGCCCAGGGGGGGACGAGCAGTACTTC. The encoded protein is CASSPGGDEQYF.

This chain uses TRBV20-1 with TRBJ2-5; TRBD2 aligns across 15 bases. The CDR3 loop spans 18 amino acids. Germline V CDR1 and CDR2: DFQATT, SNEGSKA (reference sequence). Trimming removed 5 bases from V and 2 bases from J; junction bases left unmatched: 12. CDR3 sequence (DNA): TGCAGTGCTTACCGGACTAGCGGGGGGGCTTGGGAACAAGAGACCCAGTACTTC. Translation gives CSAYRTSGGAWEQETQYF.

The chain links TRBV9 to TRBJ2-7, with a weak D call TRBD2 (6 bases). V shed 3 bases and J shed 4 bases, with 11 bases lying between them. Germline V lookup: CDR1 SGDLS, CDR2 YYNGEE. CDR3 size: 13 residues. In nucleotides, the CDR3 is TGTGCCAGCAGCGGCGCTAGCGAGTACGAGCAGTACTTC. Protein sequence: CASSGASEYEQYF.

J is TRBJ1-1 and V is TRBV19; D ambiguous. CDR1 and CDR2 from the germline V gene are LNHDA and SQIVND (reference sequence). The V and J ends lost 3 bases and 2 bases respectively, with 7 bases between them. The CDR3 has 13 amino acids. The DNA of the CDR3 is TGTGCCAGTAGTATTGGCGGCAACACTGAAGCTTTCTTT. Translation: CASSIGGNTEAFF.

The chain employs TRBV10-2 and TRBJ1-2; D is undetermined. Trimming left V 1 base short and J 5 bases short, with 8 bases between. The CDR3 sequence is 13 residues long. CDR1 and CDR2 (germline): WSHSY, SAAADI. DNA of the CDR3: TGCGCCAGCAGTGAGTTGGGGTTATATGGCTACACCTTC. Amino acids: CASSELGLYGYTF.

In its sample, this clonotype ranks as medium-sized (0.01 to 0.1%). The CDR3 coding sequence is TGTGCCAGCAGTGGGCACAGGAAAGAGACCCAGTACTTC. It codes for CASSGHRKETQYF. V is TRBV6-4 and J is TRBJ2-5; D is perhaps TRBD1 (5 bases). V was cut by 4 bases and J by 3 bases, with 9 bases left in between. Germline values: CDR1 MRHNA, CDR2 SNTAGT. This CDR3 spans 13 amino acids.

This clonotype has just one count. The genes are TRBV2 and TRBJ1-5; maybe TRBD1 (5 bases). Germline CDR1 and CDR2: SNHLY and FYNNEI. This CDR3 has 15 residues. The V end lost 0 bases, the J end lost 5 bases, and 11 bases lay between the germline ends. CDR3 in amino acids: CASSEARQSYQPQHF. The CDR3 coding sequence is TGTGCCAGCAGTGAAGCGAGACAGTCCTATCAGCCCCAGCATTTT.

This clonotype turned up a few times. This sequence joins TRBV20-1 and TRBJ2-7; 8 nucleotides match TRBD2. Looked up from germline, CDR1 is DFQATT and CDR2 is SNEGSKA (reference sequence). Trimming at V came to 6 bases and at J to 4 bases, leaving 8 bases not matched to a gene. The CDR3 is 13 amino acids. The CDR3 sequence: CSASGLDAYEQYF. CDR3 in DNA: TGCAGTGCCTCGGGACTAGACGCTTACGAGCAGTACTTC.

The chain couples TRBV10-3 to TRBJ2-5; no definite D call. The tail of the sequence fits TRBJ2-7 better, so the J call may be wrong. The CDR3 contains 12 residues. Germline CDR1 reads ENHRY; CDR2 reads SYGVKD. The CDR3 DNA follows: TGTGCCATCAGGGACGGTTCCTACGAGCAGTACTTC. Its translation is CAIRDGSYEQYF.

This clonotype has just a few counts. V is TRBV24-1 and J is TRBJ2-7; D tentatively reads TRBD1 or TRBD2 (5 bases each). This CDR3 spans 15 amino acids. Germline CDR1 is KGHDR and CDR2 is SFDVKD. The V end was cut by 5 bases, the J end by 0 bases, with 13 bases between. The CDR3 region has the DNA TGTGCCACCAGTGGGGACGAAAGGAGCTCCTACGAGCAGTACTTC. Translated, it gives CATSGDERSSYEQYF.

A note on this clonotype: Given the absence of the conserved phenylalanine or tryptophan at the CDR3 end, a read error is likely. The V and J genes are TRBV10-3 and TRBJ1-2; D might be TRBD1 (5 bases). The germline CDR1 and CDR2 sequences are ENHRY and SYGVKD. This CDR3 comprises 11 residues. In DNA form, the CDR3 reads TGTGACATCAGTGACGGGACTGGCTACACCCTC. It yields the protein CDISDGTGYTL.

V gene TRBV2 combines with J gene TRBJ1-2; D is possibly TRBD1 (6 bases). V dropped 6 bases and J dropped 8 bases, with 10 bases sitting between them. Germline-derived CDR1 and CDR2 are SNHLY and FYNNEI. This CDR3 region has 11 residues. In DNA form, the CDR3 reads TGTGCCAGCAGACAGGGCACAGGCTACACCTTC. Encoded protein: CASRQGTGYTF. The full variable domain, with the rest looked up from reference TRBV2 and TRBJ1-2, is EPEVTQTPSHQVTQMGQEVILRCVPISNHLYFYWYRQILGQKVEFLVSFYNNEISEKSEIFDDQFSVERPDGSNFTLKIRSTKLEDSAMYFCASRQGTGYTFGSGTRLTVV.

The chain couples TRBV7-9 to TRBJ2-7; the match to TRBD1 covers 9 bases. This CDR3 comprises 15 residues. V gave up 6 bases and J gave up 3 bases; unmatched junction bases: 9. The germline V gene encodes CDR1 SEHNR and CDR2 FQNEAQ (reference sequence). The CDR3 region has the DNA TGTGCCAGCAGGGGCTCCCTGACAGGGGGCTACGAGCAGTACTTC. Translated, it gives CASRGSLTGGYEQYF.

The genes are TRBV7-3 and TRBJ1-2, with D perhaps matching TRBD1 (6 bases). Germline assignment: CDR1 SGHTA and CDR2 FQGTGA. The CDR3 spans 16 residues. V lost 2 bases, J lost 7 bases, and 20 bases lay in between. CDR3 loop: CASSLASDRLWVGYTF. Here the CDR3 DNA reads TGTGCCAGCAGCTTAGCGTCTGACAGGTTATGGGTTGGCTACACCTTC.

Concerning this clonotype: A junction boundary mismatches the germline segment, possibly from a read error. The rearrangement links TRBV10-1 to TRBJ2-7; D may be TRBD1 or TRBD2 (5 bases each). The CDR3 has 14 amino acids. Germline V gives CDR1 WNHNN, CDR2 SYGVQD (reference sequence). DNA for the CDR3: TGTGCCGCCTCCCCGGGGCAGGGCCTCTACGAGCAGTACTTC. Amino acid sequence: CAASPGQGLYEQYF.

The chain employs TRBV7-2 and TRBJ2-2; D ambiguous. The ends were cut back, 2 bases at V and 5 bases at J, with 6 bases in the middle. The CDR3 contains 13 residues. Germline CDR1 is SGHTA and CDR2 is FQGNSA. The DNA of the CDR3 is TGTGCCAGCAGCTTACCCCATACCGGGGAGCTGTTTTTT. This codes for CASSLPHTGELFF.